The clone carrying this T cell receptor (delta chain) was seen more than once but under ten times. Its antigen is undetermined. One end of the junction is discordant with germline, which a read error may explain. Other DNA sequences in the sample encode the same CDR3. Germline assignment: CDR1 TSWWSYY and CDR2 QGS. The CDR3 runs 20 residues. Sequences come from RNA converted to cDNA by reverse transcription. The CDR3 regions were amplified by multiplex PCR from V-gene primers to a constant-region primer. TCRdb fed the multiplex PCR reads into CATT to redo clone calling. The sample yields more than 45,000 delta-chain clones, around 16% seen once. This sample was included in a study of Vδ1+ human thymocytes. Study-level points and caveats: Highly polyclonal TRG and TRD repertoires with Gaussian CDR3 length distributions appeared in thymus. The authors advised highly purified populations and single-cell validation. Thymic delta-chain repertoires held roughly 20% Vdelta2 sequences and few Vdelta3, despite high sort purity.

After alphabeta T cell depletion, CD3+ Vdelta1+ Vdelta2- thymocytes were sorted. The TCR sequence derives from a girl under two years old who had congenital heart surgery. Sequencing input: Vdelta1+ gamma-delta thymocytes from the thymus. Subset specified: FACS-sorted CD3+ TCRalphabeta- TCRVdelta1+ TCRVdelta2- thymocytes. The chain carries TRDV1 and TRDJ1, with 8 bases that match TRDD3. The CDR3 sequence: CALGEPDPSYWGPYTDKLIF. The CDR3 DNA reads TGTGCTCTCGGGGAACCTGACCCATCGTACTGGGGGCCGTACACCGATAAACTCATCTTT.